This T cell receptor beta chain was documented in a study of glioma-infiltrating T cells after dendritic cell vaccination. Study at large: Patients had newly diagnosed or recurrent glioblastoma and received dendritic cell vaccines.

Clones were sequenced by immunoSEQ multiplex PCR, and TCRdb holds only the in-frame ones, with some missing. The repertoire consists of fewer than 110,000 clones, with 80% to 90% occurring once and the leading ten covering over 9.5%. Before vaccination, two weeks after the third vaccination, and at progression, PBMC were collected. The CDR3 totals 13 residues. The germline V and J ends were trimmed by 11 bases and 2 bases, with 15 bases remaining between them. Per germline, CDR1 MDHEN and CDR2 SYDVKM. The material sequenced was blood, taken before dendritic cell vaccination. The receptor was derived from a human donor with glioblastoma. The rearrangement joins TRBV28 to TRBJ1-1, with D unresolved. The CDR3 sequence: CAARTRGNTEAFF. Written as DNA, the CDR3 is TGTGCCGCCCGTACCCGGGGAAACACTGAAGCTTTCTTT.